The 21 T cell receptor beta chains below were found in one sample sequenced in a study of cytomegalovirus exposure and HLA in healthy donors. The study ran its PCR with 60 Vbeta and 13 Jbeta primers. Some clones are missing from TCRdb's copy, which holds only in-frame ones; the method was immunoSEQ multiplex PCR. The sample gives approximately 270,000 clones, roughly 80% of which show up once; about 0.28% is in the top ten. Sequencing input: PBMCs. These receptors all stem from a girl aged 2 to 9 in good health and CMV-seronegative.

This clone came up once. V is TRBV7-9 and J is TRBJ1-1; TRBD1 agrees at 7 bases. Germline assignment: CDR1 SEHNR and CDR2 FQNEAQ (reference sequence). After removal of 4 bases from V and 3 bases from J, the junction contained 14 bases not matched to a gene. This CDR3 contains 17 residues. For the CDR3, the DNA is TGTGCCAGCAGCTACACACAGGGACAGAACTTTGACACTGAAGCTTTCTTT. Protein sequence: CASSYTQGQNFDTEAFF.

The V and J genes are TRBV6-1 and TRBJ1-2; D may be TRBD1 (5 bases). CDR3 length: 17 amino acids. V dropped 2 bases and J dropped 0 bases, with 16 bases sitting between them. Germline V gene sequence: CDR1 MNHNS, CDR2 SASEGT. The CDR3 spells CASSERGWGFSNYGYTF. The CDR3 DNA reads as TGTGCCAGCAGTGAACGGGGGTGGGGCTTTTCTAACTATGGCTACACCTTC.

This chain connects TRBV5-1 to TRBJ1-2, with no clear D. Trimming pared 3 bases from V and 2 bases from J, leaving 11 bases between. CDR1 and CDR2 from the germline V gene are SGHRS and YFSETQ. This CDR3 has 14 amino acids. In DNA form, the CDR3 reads TGCGCCAGCAGCTATTTGTCGGGGAACTATGGCTACACCTTC. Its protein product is CASSYLSGNYGYTF.

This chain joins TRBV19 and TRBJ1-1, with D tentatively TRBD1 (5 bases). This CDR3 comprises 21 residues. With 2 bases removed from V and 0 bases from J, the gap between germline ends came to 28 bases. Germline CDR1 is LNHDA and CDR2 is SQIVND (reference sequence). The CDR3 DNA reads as TGTGCCAGTAGTATATTAGTTATCCAGCGTAAGGTGCTGGGGCTGAACACTGAAGCTTTCTTT. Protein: CASSILVIQRKVLGLNTEAFF.

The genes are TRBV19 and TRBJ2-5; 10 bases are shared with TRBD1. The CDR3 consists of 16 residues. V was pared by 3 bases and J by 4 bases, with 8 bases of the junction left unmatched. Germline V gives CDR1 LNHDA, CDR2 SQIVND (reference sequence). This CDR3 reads CASSIGRDRGRETQYF. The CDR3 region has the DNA TGTGCCAGTAGTATTGGCCGGGACAGGGGAAGAGAGACCCAGTACTTC.

The CDR3 region is CASSETGGPTDTQYF. CDR3 DNA: TGCGCCAGCAGCGAAACGGGAGGACCCACAGATACGCAGTATTTT. The chain carries TRBV10-2 and TRBJ2-3; 7 bases line up with TRBD2. With 6 bases clipped from V and 2 bases from J, the junction kept 8 bases outside the gene matches. The CDR3 is 15 amino acids. Germline V lookup: CDR1 WSHSY, CDR2 SAAADI.

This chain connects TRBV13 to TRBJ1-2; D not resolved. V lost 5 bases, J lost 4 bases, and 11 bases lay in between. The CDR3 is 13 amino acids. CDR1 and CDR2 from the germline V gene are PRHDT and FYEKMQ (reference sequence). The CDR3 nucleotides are TGTGCCAGCAGCCTAAAGCCCGTCTATGGCTACACCTTC. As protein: CASSLKPVYGYTF.

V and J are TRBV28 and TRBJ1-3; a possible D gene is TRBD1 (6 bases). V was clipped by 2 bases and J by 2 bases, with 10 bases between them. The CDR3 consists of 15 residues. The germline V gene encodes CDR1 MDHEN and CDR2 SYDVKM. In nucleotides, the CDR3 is TGTGCCAGCAGTTTACAGGGGACTACTGGAAACACCATATATTTT. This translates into CASSLQGTTGNTIYF.

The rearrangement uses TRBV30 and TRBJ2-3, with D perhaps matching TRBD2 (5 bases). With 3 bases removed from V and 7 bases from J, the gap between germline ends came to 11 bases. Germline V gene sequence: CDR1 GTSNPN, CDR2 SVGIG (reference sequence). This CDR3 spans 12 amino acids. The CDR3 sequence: CAWRNGVNTQYF. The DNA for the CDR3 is TGTGCCTGGAGGAACGGGGTAAATACGCAGTATTTT. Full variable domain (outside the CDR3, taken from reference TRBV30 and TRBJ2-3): SQTIHQWPATLVQPVGSPLSLECTVEGTSNPNLYWYRQAAGRGLQLLFYSVGIGQISSEVPQNLSASRPQDRQFILSSKKLLLSDSGFYLCAWRNGVNTQYFGPGTRLTVL.

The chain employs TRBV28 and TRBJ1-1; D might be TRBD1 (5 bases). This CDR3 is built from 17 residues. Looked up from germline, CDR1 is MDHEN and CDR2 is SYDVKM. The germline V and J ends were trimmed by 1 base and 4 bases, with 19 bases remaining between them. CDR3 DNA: TGTGCCAGCAGTTTATATTGGGGCTGGGAAAGAGGCACTGAAGCTTTCTTT. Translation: CASSLYWGWERGTEAFF.

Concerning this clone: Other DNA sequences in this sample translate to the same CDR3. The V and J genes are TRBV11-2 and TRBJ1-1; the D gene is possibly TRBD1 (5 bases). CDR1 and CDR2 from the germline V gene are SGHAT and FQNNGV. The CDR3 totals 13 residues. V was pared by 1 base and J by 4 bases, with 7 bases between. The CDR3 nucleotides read TGTGCCAGCAGCTTAGGGGGGGTCACTGAAGCTTTCTTT. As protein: CASSLGGVTEAFF. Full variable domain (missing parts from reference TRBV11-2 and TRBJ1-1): EAGVAQSPRYKIIEKRQSVAFWCNPISGHATLYWYQQILGQGPKLLIQFQNNGVVDDSQLPKDRFSAERLKGVDSTLKIQPAKLEDSAVYLCASSLGGVTEAFFGQGTRLTVV.

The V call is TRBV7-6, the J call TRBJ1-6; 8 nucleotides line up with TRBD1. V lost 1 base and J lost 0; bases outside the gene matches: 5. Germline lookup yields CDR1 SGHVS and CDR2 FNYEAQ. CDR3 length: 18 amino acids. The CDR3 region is CASSLGDRITSYNSPLHF. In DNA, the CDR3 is TGTGCCAGCAGCTTAGGGGACAGGATCACCTCCTATAATTCACCCCTCCACTTT.

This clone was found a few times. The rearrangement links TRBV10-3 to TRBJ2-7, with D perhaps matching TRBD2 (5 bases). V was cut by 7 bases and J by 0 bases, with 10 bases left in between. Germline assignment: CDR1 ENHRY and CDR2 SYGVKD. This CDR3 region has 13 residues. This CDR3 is CAITGENSYEQYF. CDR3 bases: TGTGCCATCACCGGGGAGAACTCCTACGAGCAGTACTTC.

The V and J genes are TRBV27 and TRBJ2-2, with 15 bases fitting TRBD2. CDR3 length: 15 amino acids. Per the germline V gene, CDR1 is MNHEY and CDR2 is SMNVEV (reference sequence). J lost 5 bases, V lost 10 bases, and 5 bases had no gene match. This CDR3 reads CAIGTSGRRTGELFF. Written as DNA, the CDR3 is TGTGCCATCGGGACTAGCGGGAGGCGGACCGGGGAGCTGTTTTTT.

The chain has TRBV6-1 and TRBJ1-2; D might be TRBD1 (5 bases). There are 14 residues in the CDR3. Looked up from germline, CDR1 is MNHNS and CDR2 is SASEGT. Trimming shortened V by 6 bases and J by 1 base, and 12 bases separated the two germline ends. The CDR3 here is CASRGQGSNYGYTF. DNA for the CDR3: TGTGCCAGCAGGGGGCAGGGTAGTAACTATGGCTACACCTTC.

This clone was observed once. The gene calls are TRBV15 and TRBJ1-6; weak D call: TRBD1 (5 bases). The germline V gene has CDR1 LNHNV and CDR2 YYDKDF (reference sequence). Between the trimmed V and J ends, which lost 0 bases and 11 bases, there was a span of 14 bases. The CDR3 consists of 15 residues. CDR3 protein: CATSRDRGVGAPLHF. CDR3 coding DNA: TGTGCCACCAGCAGAGATCGGGGGGTTGGGGCACCCCTCCACTTT.

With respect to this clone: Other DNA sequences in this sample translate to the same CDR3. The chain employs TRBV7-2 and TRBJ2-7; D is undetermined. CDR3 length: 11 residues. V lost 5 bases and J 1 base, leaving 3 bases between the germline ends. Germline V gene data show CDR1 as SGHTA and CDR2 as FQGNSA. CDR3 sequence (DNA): TGTGCCAGCAGCCCGTCCTACGAGCAGTACTTC. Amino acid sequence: CASSPSYEQYF.

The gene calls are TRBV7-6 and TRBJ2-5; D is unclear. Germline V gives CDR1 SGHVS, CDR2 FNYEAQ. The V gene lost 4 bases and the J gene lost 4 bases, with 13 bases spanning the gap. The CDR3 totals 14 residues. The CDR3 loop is CASSSQAGLETQYF. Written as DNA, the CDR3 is TGTGCCAGCAGCTCTCAGGCAGGATTAGAGACCCAGTACTTC.

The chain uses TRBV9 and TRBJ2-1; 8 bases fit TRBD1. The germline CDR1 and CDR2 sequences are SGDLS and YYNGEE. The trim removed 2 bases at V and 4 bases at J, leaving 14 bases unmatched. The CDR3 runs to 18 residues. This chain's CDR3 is CASSVSPLRGRSYNEQFF. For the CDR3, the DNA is TGTGCCAGCAGCGTCAGCCCCCTCAGGGGGCGATCATACAATGAGCAGTTCTTC.

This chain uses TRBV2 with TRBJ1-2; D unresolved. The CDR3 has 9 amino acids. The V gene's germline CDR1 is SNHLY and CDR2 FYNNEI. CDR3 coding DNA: TGTGTAAACGGCTATGGCTACACCTTC. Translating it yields CVNGYGYTF.

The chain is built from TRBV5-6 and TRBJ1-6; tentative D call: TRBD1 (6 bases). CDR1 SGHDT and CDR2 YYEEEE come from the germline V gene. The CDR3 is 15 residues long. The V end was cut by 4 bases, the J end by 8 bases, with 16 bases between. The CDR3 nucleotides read TGTGCCAGCAGCGACGGCCATTGGGGGCATTCACCCCTCCACTTT. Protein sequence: CASSDGHWGHSPLHF. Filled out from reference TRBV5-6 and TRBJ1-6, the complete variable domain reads DAGVTQSPTHLIKTRGQQVTLRCSPKSGHDTVSWYQQALGQGPQFIFQYYEEEERQRGNFPDRFSGHQFPNYSSELNVNALLLGDSALYLCASSDGHWGHSPLHFGNGTRLTVT.